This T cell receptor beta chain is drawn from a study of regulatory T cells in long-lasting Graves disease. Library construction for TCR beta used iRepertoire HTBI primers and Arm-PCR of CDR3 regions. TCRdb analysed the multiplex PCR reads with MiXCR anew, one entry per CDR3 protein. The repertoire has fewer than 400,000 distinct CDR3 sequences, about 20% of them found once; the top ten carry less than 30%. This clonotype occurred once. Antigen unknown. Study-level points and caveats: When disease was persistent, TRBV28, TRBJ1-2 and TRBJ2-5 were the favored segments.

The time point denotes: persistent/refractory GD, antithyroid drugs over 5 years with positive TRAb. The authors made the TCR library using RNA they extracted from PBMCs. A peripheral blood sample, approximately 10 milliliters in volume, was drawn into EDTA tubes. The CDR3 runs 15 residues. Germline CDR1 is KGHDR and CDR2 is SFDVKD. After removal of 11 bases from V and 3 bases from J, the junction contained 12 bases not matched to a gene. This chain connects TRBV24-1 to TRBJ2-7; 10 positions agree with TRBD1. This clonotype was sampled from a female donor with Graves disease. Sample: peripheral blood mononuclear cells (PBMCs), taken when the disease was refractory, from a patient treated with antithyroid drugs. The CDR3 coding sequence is TGTGCCAAACCCCTTTGGAGGACAGGGGGCTACGAGCAGTACTTC. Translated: CAKPLWRTGGYEQYF.